This T cell receptor beta chain was recovered during a study of T cells after yellow fever vaccination. This clonotype occurred a few times. Its antigen is undetermined. Germline V lookup: CDR1 MNHEY, CDR2 SVGAGI. V shed 4 bases and J 4 bases; nucleotides not matched to a gene: 7. The CDR3 covers 15 residues. Findings and caveats of the study: Some clonotypes were seen in both the CD4 and the CD8 compartments. These made up a small share and likely arose from convergent recombination.

Template-switching 5'RACE yielded the TCR cDNA; a universal primer site and UMIs were added in the process. TCRdb reanalysed the 5' RACE reads using MiXCR and keeps one entry per CDR3 protein. The sample shows hundreds of thousands of distinct CDR3 sequences, under 15% of them seen only once. The rearrangement links TRBV6-5 to TRBJ2-7, with TRBD1 identical over 10 bases. Material: CD4+ T cells sorted from PBMCs, obtained 15 days after the yellow fever booster vaccination. The source of this sequence is a man aged 18 to 29 who received the YFV17D yellow fever vaccine. CDR3 loop: CASSSWGQGRYEQYF. Here the CDR3 DNA reads TGTGCCAGCAGTTCCTGGGGACAGGGGCGTTACGAGCAGTACTTC.